This TCR beta chain was recorded in a study of OX40 agonist ivuxolimab in advanced cancers. Overall study context: Ivuxolimab was administered intravenously to patients at 0.01 to 10 mg/kg every 2 weeks.

Points from the study as a whole: Expansion of clones was among the lowest in partial responders at 0.1-3.0 mg/kg. Certain nonresponders likewise exhibited a low normalized T-cell clonal expansion.

Assay: immunoSEQ multiplex PCR; the TCRdb copy retains only in-frame clones and omits some. The sample lists about 66,000 clones; roughly 85% were seen once. Trimming took off 0 bases at V and 8 bases at J, with 4 bases between the two ends. Germline assignment: CDR1 ENHRY and CDR2 SYGVKD. The CDR3 contains 11 residues. With respect to this clone: The antigen is not known.

Sequences were derived from CD4+ or CD8+ T cells sorted from blood, sampled in a trial of the OX40 agonist ivuxolimab. This chain connects TRBV10-3 to TRBJ1-1; D is undetermined. This TCR came from an adult with an advanced solid tumor such as melanoma, head and neck, liver or kidney cancer. CDR3 loop: CAISESVEAFF. The CDR3 DNA is TGTGCCATCAGTGAGTCGGTAGAAGCTTTCTTT.